This T cell receptor beta chain was observed in a study of monozygotic twins with inflammatory bowel disease. TCRdb reprocessed the 5' RACE reads, with one entry per CDR3 protein and no DNA. The repertoire shows around 450,000 distinct CDR3 sequences; the top ten hold more than 2%. In germline, CDR1 is MGHDK, CDR2 SYGVNS. This CDR3 is 14 amino acids long. The chain combines TRBV25-1 with TRBJ2-2; TCRdb's assignment of TRBD1 cannot be checked, as there is no DNA. The source of this sequence is a human donor with ulcerative colitis or Crohn's disease, or a healthy co-twin of an affected twin (not recorded which). Specimen: blood. CDR3 in amino acids: CASRGTANTGELFF.